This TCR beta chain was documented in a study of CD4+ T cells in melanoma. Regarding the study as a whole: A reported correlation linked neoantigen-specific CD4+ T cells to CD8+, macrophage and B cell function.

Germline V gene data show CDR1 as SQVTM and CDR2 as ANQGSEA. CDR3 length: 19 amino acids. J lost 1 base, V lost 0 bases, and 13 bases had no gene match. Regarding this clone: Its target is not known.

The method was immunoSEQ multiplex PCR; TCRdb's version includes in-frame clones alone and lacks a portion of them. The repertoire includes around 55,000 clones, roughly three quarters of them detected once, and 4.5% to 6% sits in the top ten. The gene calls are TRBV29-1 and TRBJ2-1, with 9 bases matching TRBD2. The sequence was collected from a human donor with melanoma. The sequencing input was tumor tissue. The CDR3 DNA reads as TGCAGCGTTGAAGATCTAGAAAGCGGGGGGCCCATTTCCTACAATGAGCAGTTCTTC. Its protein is CSVEDLESGGPISYNEQFF.